Presented here are 20 T cell receptor beta chains from one specimen sequenced in a study of T cells in Graves' hyperthyroidism and ophthalmopathy. The TCR beta CDR3 regions underwent amplification using RNA transcripts as the source. When the TCR CDR3 underwent first-round RT-PCR, the HTBI primer set was used. TCRdb fed the multiplex PCR reads into MiXCR, producing one record per CDR3 protein. This table has approximately 610,000 distinct CDR3 sequences, over 12% appearing once. Source material: blood. These receptors were obtained from a woman in her thirties or forties with Graves' ophthalmopathy.

This clonotype was seen only a few times. CDR3 bases: TGTGCCAGCAGCAACCGCGGGGGGGAGCTGTTTTTT. Amino acid sequence: CASSNRGGELFF. The chain recombines TRBV7-2 with TRBJ2-2; D might be TRBD2 (5 bases). The CDR3 loop spans 12 amino acids. V dropped 5 bases and J dropped 8 bases, with 9 bases sitting between them. Germline V lookup: CDR1 SGHTA, CDR2 FQGNSA. Complete variable domain (other parts from reference TRBV7-2 and TRBJ2-2): GAGVSQSPSNKVTEKGKDVELRCDPISGHTALYWYRQSLGQGLEFLIYFQGNSAPDKSGLPSDRFSAERTGGSVSTLTIQRTQQEDSAVYLCASSNRGGELFFGEGSRLTVL.

This clonotype was seen at least ten times. The V call is TRBV12-3 or TRBV12-4, the J call TRBJ1-1; D is perhaps TRBD1 (6 bases). The CDR3 has 14 residues. The germline V and J ends were trimmed by 3 bases and 8 bases, with 16 bases remaining between them. The CDR3 here is CASSFNGGGAEAFF. In DNA form, the CDR3 reads TGTGCCAGCAGTTTCAACGGGGGGGGCGCAGAAGCTTTCTTT.

This clonotype was counted ten times or more. The chain has TRBV28 and TRBJ2-1; 8 nucleotides agree with TRBD1. Germline assignment: CDR1 MDHEN and CDR2 SYDVKM. The ends lost 5 bases at V and 2 bases at J; junction bases unmatched: 14. The CDR3 consists of 18 residues. The CDR3 nucleotides are TGTGCCAGCAGTACCTCTGCCTGGACAGGGTTTGCCTACAATGAGCAGTTCTTC. The encoded protein is CASSTSAWTGFAYNEQFF.

This clonotype was found many times. The germline gene is not matched at one end of the junction; a read error may be the cause. This chain connects TRBV27 to TRBJ1-2; 7 nucleotides line up with TRBD1. Germline CDR1 reads MNHEY; CDR2 reads SMNVEV (reference sequence). The CDR3 extends over 15 amino acids. CDR3 amino acids: CASSLDRYLNYDYTF. The CDR3 region has the DNA TGTGCCAGCAGTTTGGACAGGTACCTCAACTATGACTACACCTTC.

This clonotype was counted ten times or more. The chain has TRBV7-3 and TRBJ2-2; D may be TRBD2 (5 bases). CDR1 and CDR2 from the germline V gene are SGHTA and FQGTGA. The V end lost 5 bases, the J end lost 3 bases, and 16 bases lay between the germline ends. This CDR3 comprises 16 residues. For the CDR3, the DNA is TGTGCCAGCAGCCCCAAGGGAGTAGCCCACACCGGGGAGCTGTTTTTT. Translating it yields CASSPKGVAHTGELFF. The full variable domain, in which reference TRBV7-3 and TRBJ2-2 provide the parts outside the CDR3, is GAGVSQTPSNKVTEKGKYVELRCDPISGHTALYWYRQSLGQGPEFLIYFQGTGAADDSGLPNDRFFAVRPEGSVSTLKIQRTERGDSAVYLCASSPKGVAHTGELFFGEGSRLTVL.

This clonotype was seen ten or more times. J is TRBJ1-1 and V is TRBV28, with D unclear. Trimming cost V 8 bases and J 0 bases, with 10 bases left between them. This CDR3 spans 13 amino acids. Germline V CDR1 and CDR2: MDHEN, SYDVKM. CDR3 nucleotide sequence: TGTGCCAGCGGTCCAAACATGAACACTGAAGCTTTCTTT. Residues: CASGPNMNTEAFF.

This chain connects TRBV6-1 to TRBJ1-2; tentatively, D is TRBD1 (5 bases). This CDR3 contains 14 residues. Germline values: CDR1 MNHNS, CDR2 SASEGT. Trimming stripped 6 bases from V and 5 bases from J, with 16 bases between. The CDR3 region has the DNA TGTGCCAGCAGCTCCGGGACCCGTGTATATGGCTACACCTTC. This encodes CASSSGTRVYGYTF.

This clonotype was recorded many times. The V call is TRBV3-1, the J call TRBJ2-7; 12 bases map to TRBD2. V gave up 2 bases and J gave up 3 bases; unmatched junction bases: 11. The CDR3 runs 18 residues. Germline values: CDR1 LGHDT, CDR2 YNNKEL (reference sequence). The CDR3 here is CASSQTSGRSLTRYEQYF. The CDR3 nucleotides read TGTGCCAGCAGCCAAACTAGCGGGAGGTCGCTAACGCGCTACGAGCAGTACTTC.

This clonotype was seen only a few times. This chain links TRBV29-1 with TRBJ1-2; D gene uncertain. Trimming left V 4 bases short and J 5 bases short, with 14 bases between. CDR1 and CDR2 (germline): SQVTM, ANQGSEA. The CDR3 runs 13 residues. The CDR3 DNA reads TGCAGCGTTGGGTTGTTAGGAGGATATGGCTACACCTTC. Amino acid sequence: CSVGLLGGYGYTF.

This clonotype showed up many times. The chain employs TRBV2 and TRBJ2-3; TRBD2 matches at 8 bases. The V segment lost 6 bases and the J segment 3 bases; nucleotides outside the gene matches: 11. The CDR3 loop spans 16 amino acids. Germline CDR1 is SNHLY and CDR2 is FYNNEI. The CDR3 loop reads CASSYGRAGATDTQYF. The CDR3 DNA is TGTGCCAGCAGCTACGGTAGAGCGGGAGCGACAGATACGCAGTATTTT.

This clonotype was seen many times. CDR3 bases: TGTGCCAGCACGGTGGGTAACGAGCAGTACTTC. Its translation is CASTVGNEQYF. The chain has TRBV27 and TRBJ2-7; D remains unclear. This CDR3 is 11 amino acids long. Looked up from germline, CDR1 is MNHEY and CDR2 is SMNVEV (reference sequence). Between the trimmed V and J ends, which lost 7 bases and 5 bases, there was a span of 9 bases.

This clonotype came up many times. This chain joins TRBV28 and TRBJ1-5, with TRBD1 matching over 7 bases. Germline V gene lookup returns CDR1 MDHEN and CDR2 SYDVKM. The ends lost 6 bases at V and 4 bases at J; junction bases unmatched: 12. This CDR3 comprises 16 residues. CDR3 in amino acids: CASSLNRQGSNQPQHF. The CDR3 DNA reads as TGTGCCAGCAGCTTGAATAGACAGGGTTCAAATCAGCCCCAGCATTTT.

The table lists this clonotype with many counts. The chain employs TRBV19 and TRBJ1-2, with 7 bases aligning to TRBD1. Germline-derived CDR1 and CDR2 are LNHDA and SQIVND (reference sequence). Trimming took 6 bases from V and 4 from J; bases not matched to a gene: 8. CDR3 length equals 14 residues. The chain's CDR3 is CASSGGQSGYGYTF. DNA for the CDR3: TGTGCCAGTAGCGGGGGACAGTCAGGCTATGGCTACACCTTC.

The V gene is TRBV20-1, the J gene TRBJ1-1; TRBD1 matches 7 bases. Germline V gene lookup returns CDR1 DFQATT and CDR2 SNEGSKA (reference sequence). V was clipped by 2 bases and J by 8 bases; unmatched bases: 8. This CDR3 region has 13 residues. CDR3 bases: TGCAGTGCTAGATCGGACCCGGGACAGGAAGCTTTCTTT. Translating it yields CSARSDPGQEAFF.

This sequence joins TRBV19 and TRBJ1-5; D uncertain. Trimming stripped 6 bases from V and 0 bases from J, with 12 bases between. The CDR3 extends over 15 amino acids. Germline V gene sequence: CDR1 LNHDA, CDR2 SQIVND (reference sequence). The CDR3: CASRSDGNSNQPQHF. The CDR3 nucleotides are TGTGCCAGTAGATCTGACGGAAATAGCAATCAGCCCCAGCATTTT.

This clonotype has at least ten counts. This rearrangement joins TRBV20-1 to TRBJ2-2, with D uncertain. V was cut by 5 bases and J by 10 bases, with 11 bases left in between. Germline V gene sequence: CDR1 DFQATT, CDR2 SNEGSKA (reference sequence). The CDR3 is 11 amino acids. CDR3: CSARGSEELFF. DNA of the CDR3: TGCAGTGCTCGAGGTTCCGAGGAGCTGTTTTTT.

This clonotype was counted ten times or more. The chain combines TRBV20-1 with TRBJ1-1; 7 bases match TRBD1. Trimming took 4 bases from V and 2 from J; bases not matched to a gene: 4. The CDR3 consists of 13 residues. Germline V gene sequence: CDR1 DFQATT, CDR2 SNEGSKA (reference sequence). As DNA, the CDR3 is TGCAGTGCTAAAGGGACAGACAACACTGAAGCTTTCTTT. Translation gives CSAKGTDNTEAFF.

V gene TRBV7-2 combines with J gene TRBJ2-7; D perhaps matches TRBD1 (6 bases). The CDR3 has 14 amino acids. CDR1 is SGHTA and CDR2 is FQGNSA in the germline V gene. Trimming left V 3 bases short and J 0 bases short, with 9 bases between. Here the CDR3 reads CASSFGQHSYEQYF. The DNA for the CDR3 is TGTGCCAGCAGCTTTGGACAGCACTCCTACGAGCAGTACTTC.

The chain uses TRBV6-1 and TRBJ2-7; 16 nucleotides match TRBD2. The CDR3 loop spans 19 amino acids. V shed 1 base, J shed 6 bases, and the junction held 12 bases outside the gene matches. Germline loops: CDR1 MNHNS, CDR2 SASEGT. The CDR3 DNA sequence: TGTGCCAGCAGTGAAGGGCTAGGGACTAGCGGGAGGGCCCGAGGCGAGCAGTACTTC. Translation gives CASSEGLGTSGRARGEQYF.

This clonotype has ten or more counts. The V call is TRBV28, the J call TRBJ2-5, with D possibly being TRBD2 (6 bases). Trimming cost V 8 bases and J 7 bases, with 17 bases left between them. Germline CDR1 reads MDHEN; CDR2 reads SYDVKM. This CDR3 region has 13 residues. CDR3 loop: CASDGTGLGTQYF. In DNA form, the CDR3 reads TGTGCCAGCGACGGGACTGGACTGGGGACCCAGTACTTC.